Described below is a single TCR beta chain sequence and its context. Its antigen remains unidentified. Germline CDR1 is SGHTA and CDR2 is FQGNSA. The V gene lost 5 bases and the J gene lost 8 bases, with 19 bases spanning the gap. The CDR3 is 15 amino acids. This entry comes from a study of graft-versus-host responses after intestinal transplantation. Looking at the study overall: Induction using anti-thymocyte globulin, followed by tacrolimus and steroids for approximately three years, was given to all recipients.

TCRdb's table, derived via immunoSEQ multiplex PCR, lists solely in-frame clones and lacks some. This repertoire shows about 110,000 clones, around nine tenths found once; its top ten account for under 0.3%. The receptor was derived from a human donor who was the organ donor for an intestinal transplant. V and J are TRBV7-2 and TRBJ1-5; D is perhaps TRBD1 (6 bases). Specimen: unstimulated CD4+ T cells sorted from spleen or lymph node cells, collected before transplant. The CDR3 region has the DNA TGTGCCAGCAGCCCTAGGGCGGGGGCTCAGGAGCCCCAGCATTTT. Amino acid sequence: CASSPRAGAQEPQHF. The entire variable domain, with the rest obtained from reference TRBV7-2 and TRBJ1-5, is as follows: GAGVSQSPSNKVTEKGKDVELRCDPISGHTALYWYRQSLGQGLEFLIYFQGNSAPDKSGLPSDRFSAERTGGSVSTLTIQRTQQEDSAVYLCASSPRAGAQEPQHFGDGTRLSIL.